The 26 T cell receptor beta chains listed next were all sequenced from one sample in a study of Graves' ophthalmopathy and Graves' hyperthyroidism. Amplification targeted the TCR beta CDR3 regions, with RNA transcripts as the source material. In the first round, RT-PCR was carried out with HTBI primers, and a multiplex PCR formed the second round. TCRdb re-analysed the multiplex PCR reads in MiXCR, keeping a single row per CDR3 protein. The sample has hundreds of thousands of distinct CDR3 sequences, over 20% seen once. The source material was peripheral blood. All receptors come from a woman between 18 and 30 years old with stable Graves' hyperthyroidism. Some clones in this sample may be carry-over from other donors' samples.

This clonotype was counted ten times or more. CDR3 coding DNA: TGTGCCAGTAGTATTTCCCCGGGAGACACTGAAGCTTTCTTT. This translates into CASSISPGDTEAFF. This chain connects TRBV19 to TRBJ1-1; D uncertain. The CDR3 runs to 14 residues. With 3 bases removed from V and 3 bases from J, the gap between germline ends came to 11 bases. Germline CDR1 LNHDA, CDR2 SQIVND (reference sequence). The full variable domain, in which reference TRBV19 and TRBJ1-1 provide the parts outside the CDR3, is DGGITQSPKYLFRKEGQNVTLSCEQNLNHDAMYWYRQDPGQGLRLIYYSQIVNDFQKGDIAEGYSVSREKKESFPLTVTSAQKNPTAFYLCASSISPGDTEAFFGQGTRLTVV.

This clonotype appeared many times. V is TRBV6-2 or TRBV6-3 and J is TRBJ1-2; 7 bases agree with TRBD1. The CDR3 runs to 14 residues. CDR1 is MNHEY and CDR2 is SVGEGT in the germline V gene. Trimming cost V 2 bases and J 7 bases; bases outside gene matches: 7. CDR3 nucleotide sequence: TGTGCCAGCAGTTACCAGGGGGGCTTAGGTGGCTACACCTTC. Translation gives CASSYQGGLGGYTF.

This clonotype was counted many times. This rearrangement joins TRBV30 to TRBJ2-7, with D unresolved. The CDR3 runs 13 residues. V gave up 3 bases and J gave up 5 bases, with 14 bases separating them. CDR1 GTSNPN and CDR2 SVGIG come from the germline V gene (reference sequence). The CDR3 reads CAWSDRMGDEQYF. In nucleotides, the CDR3 is TGTGCCTGGAGCGACCGGATGGGCGACGAGCAGTACTTC.

J is TRBJ2-7 and V is TRBV6-1; TRBD2 matches 12 bases. The CDR3 runs 14 residues. Per the germline V gene, CDR1 is MNHNS and CDR2 is SASEGT. V trimming: 5 bases; J trimming: 6 bases; junction bases outside the gene matches: 5. The CDR3 nucleotides are TGTGCCAGCAGTCCAGGACTAGCGGGAATCGAGCAGTACTTC. It specifies CASSPGLAGIEQYF.

The V call is TRBV18, the J call TRBJ1-1; no clear D gene. Per the germline V gene, CDR1 is KGHSH and CDR2 is LQKENI. CDR3 size: 12 residues. Trimming shortened V by 3 bases and J by 8 bases, and 10 bases separated the two germline ends. The DNA of the CDR3 is TGTGCCAGCTCACCTGGTCCCGGGGAAGCTTTCTTT. It is translated as CASSPGPGEAFF.

This clonotype showed up just once. This chain links TRBV2 with TRBJ1-5; D gene ambiguous. V was shortened by 6 bases and J by 4 bases, with 7 bases between the two germline ends. This CDR3 spans 12 amino acids. Germline CDR1 is SNHLY and CDR2 is FYNNEI. The CDR3 loop is CASRTLNQPQHF. The CDR3 bases are TGTGCCAGCAGAACCTTGAATCAGCCCCAGCATTTT.

In this sample, this clonotype turned up many times. The genes are TRBV20-1 and TRBJ1-2; D is unclear. Germline values: CDR1 DFQATT, CDR2 SNEGSKA (reference sequence). Trimming pared 3 bases from V and 6 bases from J, leaving 17 bases between. The CDR3 has 14 amino acids. The CDR3 DNA follows: TGCAGTGCTAGGGGTCAGGATTTTGTGGATGGCTACACCTTC. This sequence encodes CSARGQDFVDGYTF.

This clonotype showed up many times. V and J are TRBV28 and TRBJ2-5, with D tentatively TRBD2 (5 bases). CDR1 MDHEN and CDR2 SYDVKM come from the germline V gene. The V end lost 2 bases, the J end lost 3 bases, and 7 bases lay between the germline ends. This CDR3 is built from 13 residues. Here the CDR3 reads CASSLRAEETQYF. The DNA of the CDR3 is TGTGCCAGCAGTTTAAGAGCGGAAGAGACCCAGTACTTC.

The chain carries TRBV25-1 and TRBJ1-5; D is unclear. CDR1 and CDR2 from the germline V gene are MGHDK and SYGVNS. Trimming pared 1 base from V and 6 bases from J, leaving 7 bases between. This CDR3 has 13 amino acids. CDR3 sequence: CASSESGIQPQHF. The CDR3 DNA reads as TGTGCCAGCAGTGAATCCGGGATTCAGCCCCAGCATTTT.

This clonotype was observed many times. The gene calls are TRBV20-1 and TRBJ2-2; D is undetermined. Germline CDR1 reads DFQATT; CDR2 reads SNEGSKA (reference sequence). CDR3 length: 12 amino acids. Trimming cost V 5 bases and J 1 base, with 5 bases left between them. Here the CDR3 DNA reads TGCAGTGCTGGCTTGAACACCGGGGAGCTGTTTTTT. Its translation is CSAGLNTGELFF.

This clonotype appeared many times. The chain links TRBV19 to TRBJ1-1, with no clear D. The CDR3 consists of 14 residues. The V end lost 7 bases, the J end lost 3 bases, and 15 bases lay between the germline ends. Germline V gives CDR1 LNHDA, CDR2 SQIVND (reference sequence). The CDR3 is CASTRGGDHTEAFF. The CDR3 coding sequence is TGTGCCAGTACGCGGGGTGGAGACCACACTGAAGCTTTCTTT.

The chain uses TRBV19 and TRBJ1-1; tentative D call: TRBD1 (5 bases). V was shortened by 4 bases and J by 1 base, with 16 bases between the two germline ends. Germline CDR1 LNHDA, CDR2 SQIVND (reference sequence). This CDR3 comprises 16 residues. In DNA form, the CDR3 reads TGTGCCAGTAGTAAGGCGGGGGTGAGGAAGAACACTGAAGCTTTCTTT. This encodes CASSKAGVRKNTEAFF. Full variable domain (missing parts from reference TRBV19 and TRBJ1-1): DGGITQSPKYLFRKEGQNVTLSCEQNLNHDAMYWYRQDPGQGLRLIYYSQIVNDFQKGDIAEGYSVSREKKESFPLTVTSAQKNPTAFYLCASSKAGVRKNTEAFFGQGTRLTVV.

The genes are TRBV20-1 and TRBJ1-2; 8 bases fit TRBD1. The CDR3 runs 13 residues. The V and J ends lost 6 bases and 8 bases, in that order; junction bases with no gene match: 11. Germline lookup yields CDR1 DFQATT and CDR2 SNEGSKA (reference sequence). CDR3 amino acids: CSAPRQGAKGYTF. DNA for the CDR3: TGCAGTGCCCCCAGGCAGGGGGCAAAGGGCTACACCTTC.

This clonotype was seen only a few times. V gene TRBV5-1 combines with J gene TRBJ2-5; TRBD2 matches at 7 bases. This CDR3 contains 14 residues. Germline values: CDR1 SGHRS, CDR2 YFSETQ. The ends lost 7 bases at V and 3 bases at J; junction bases unmatched: 9. The CDR3 reads CASGELAQEETQYF. The CDR3 region has the DNA TGCGCCAGCGGGGAACTAGCGCAAGAAGAGACCCAGTACTTC.

Ten or more counts support this clonotype. J is TRBJ1-2 and V is TRBV27; D is possibly TRBD1 (6 bases). Trimming took 10 bases from V and 4 from J, leaving 34 bases between them. The CDR3 has 19 amino acids. Germline lookup yields CDR1 MNHEY and CDR2 SMNVEV (reference sequence). CDR3 residues: CATRPIRGTLRDLVYGYTF. Here the CDR3 DNA reads TGTGCCACTCGACCGATTAGGGGGACACTAAGGGACCTGGTCTATGGCTACACCTTC.

This sequence joins TRBV11-2 and TRBJ2-3, with 10 bases that match TRBD2. CDR3 length: 18 amino acids. CDR1 is SGHAT and CDR2 is FQNNGV in the germline V gene. The V gene end was trimmed by 1 base and the J gene end by 4 bases; junction bases not matched to a gene: 11. The CDR3 here is CASSLVLSSGSRADTQYF. The CDR3 coding sequence is TGTGCCAGCAGCTTAGTCCTGTCTAGCGGGAGTAGGGCAGATACGCAGTATTTT.

The sample holds many counts of this clonotype. The CDR3 coding sequence is TGCGCCAGCAGGCTTGCGGGGGCCGGGGAGCTGTTTTTT. Amino acid sequence: CASRLAGAGELFF. V gene TRBV5-1 combines with J gene TRBJ2-2; 7 nucleotides match TRBD2. The germline CDR1 and CDR2 sequences are SGHRS and YFSETQ. This CDR3 region has 13 residues. Losses at the gene ends were 5 bases for V and 6 bases for J; bases not matched to a gene: 4.

This clonotype was observed many times. CDR3 in DNA: TGTGCCAGCAGTCCTGACAGGGATATCGGCTATGGCTACACCTTC. The encoded protein is CASSPDRDIGYGYTF. The gene calls are TRBV12-3 or TRBV12-4 and TRBJ1-2; TRBD1 aligns across 7 bases. J lost 4 bases, V lost 5 bases, and 10 bases had no gene match. The length of the CDR3 is 15 residues.

This clonotype came up many times. CDR3 nucleotide sequence: TGTGCCAGCAGTTACTCGAACCCCCCCTACGAGCAGTACTTC. This sequence encodes CASSYSNPPYEQYF. V is TRBV6-5 and J is TRBJ2-7; D is ambiguous. This CDR3 region has 14 residues. V dropped 0 bases and J dropped 2 bases, with 8 bases sitting between them. Germline values: CDR1 MNHEY, CDR2 SVGAGI.

This clonotype has at least ten counts. V and J are TRBV5-6 and TRBJ1-1; D is undetermined. V was pared by 0 bases and J by 6 bases, with 12 bases between. The CDR3 is 14 amino acids. CDR1 is SGHDT and CDR2 is YYEEEE in the germline V gene. The CDR3 here is CASSLADYESEAFF. CDR3 coding DNA: TGTGCCAGCAGCTTGGCCGACTATGAGTCTGAAGCTTTCTTT.

The chain uses TRBV18 and TRBJ1-5; 8 positions agree with TRBD1. The germline CDR1 and CDR2 sequences are KGHSH and LQKENI. Trimming removed 3 bases from V and 1 base from J; junction bases left unmatched: 11. The CDR3 totals 18 residues. The CDR3 region has the DNA TGTGCCAGCTCACCCGTCCCGGGACAGGCTGGGAGCAATCAGCCCCAGCATTTT. Translating gives CASSPVPGQAGSNQPQHF. Variable domain in full (rest from reference TRBV18 and TRBJ1-5): NAGVMQNPRHLVRRRGQEARLRCSPMKGHSHVYWYRQLPEEGLKFMVYLQKENIIDESGMPKERFSAEFPKEGPSILRIQQVVRGDSAAYFCASSPVPGQAGSNQPQHFGDGTRLSIL.

V usage is TRBV27 and J usage is TRBJ1-1; tentative D call: TRBD1 (6 bases). This CDR3 comprises 14 residues. Germline values: CDR1 MNHEY, CDR2 SMNVEV (reference sequence). The V end was cut by 7 bases, the J end by 3 bases, with 15 bases between. The CDR3 loop is CASKLWDTDTEAFF. The CDR3 DNA reads TGTGCCAGCAAATTATGGGACACAGACACTGAAGCTTTCTTT.

This clonotype was observed many times. The rearrangement joins TRBV12-3 or TRBV12-4 to TRBJ1-5; a weak D match, TRBD1 (6 bases). CDR3 length: 13 residues. V was cut by 1 base and J by 6 bases, with 7 bases left in between. CDR3 DNA sequence: TGTGCCAGCAGTTTAGGGGGGCTTCAGCCCCAGCATTTT. Protein sequence: CASSLGGLQPQHF.

The chain carries TRBV7-8 and TRBJ1-1; D perhaps matches TRBD1 (5 bases). V dropped 10 bases and J dropped 3 bases, with 21 bases sitting between them. The CDR3 spans 15 residues. The V gene's germline CDR1 is SGHVS and CDR2 FQNEAQ. The CDR3 region has the DNA TGTGCCATCCGAACTCGGCAGGGAGGCGACACTGAAGCTTTCTTT. This translates into CAIRTRQGGDTEAFF.

Ten or more counts support this clonotype. The chain joins TRBV27 to TRBJ2-7, with D possibly being TRBD2 (5 bases). Trimming shortened V by 4 bases and J by 0 bases, and 16 bases separated the two germline ends. The CDR3 has 16 residues. Germline values: CDR1 MNHEY, CDR2 SMNVEV (reference sequence). The DNA for the CDR3 is TGTGCCAGCAGTTATTCAGGTAGACTAAGCTCCTACGAGCAGTACTTC. The encoded protein is CASSYSGRLSSYEQYF.

This clonotype was seen ten or more times. Sequence at one end of the junction differs from germline and may be a read error. The CDR3 DNA reads as TGTGCCAGCAGTTTGAAGGGGCAGGGAAAATACTTC. Translation gives CASSLKGQGKYF. The gene calls are TRBV12-3 or TRBV12-4 and TRBJ1-2; tentatively, D is TRBD1 (5 bases). The CDR3 totals 12 residues.